This passage covers 15 T cell receptor beta chains from one sample sequenced in a study of blood T cell repertoires in COVID-19. The method was immunoSEQ multiplex PCR; TCRdb's version includes in-frame clones alone and lacks a portion of them. Among under 300,000 clones listed, 80% to 90% were seen once. Material: peripheral blood. The receptors shown here come from a man in his forties or fifties who had recovered from COVID-19.

In nucleotides, the CDR3 is TGCGCCAGCAGCCCCCAGACAGGGGGCGAGCAGTACTTC. Translation gives CASSPQTGGEQYF. This chain uses TRBV4-3 with TRBJ2-7; the match to TRBD1 covers 9 bases. The CDR3 contains 13 residues. Per germline, CDR1 LGHNA and CDR2 YSLEER. Germline trimming cut 4 bases from V and 6 bases from J; bases unmatched to any gene: 4.

The chain joins TRBV3-1 (or the pseudogene TRBV3-2) to TRBJ2-7, with D possibly matching TRBD1 (5 bases). The germline V and J ends were trimmed by 1 base and 5 bases, with 12 bases remaining between them. CDR1 and CDR2 (germline): LGHDT, YNNKEL (reference sequence). This CDR3 spans 14 amino acids. The CDR3 DNA follows: TGTGCCAGCAGCCAAGTGGAACAGGTCCACGAGCAGTACTTC. Its protein is CASSQVEQVHEQYF.

V is TRBV7-2 and J is TRBJ1-2; TRBD1 agrees at 7 bases. Germline values: CDR1 SGHTA, CDR2 FQGNSA. V shed 6 bases and J 4 bases; nucleotides not matched to a gene: 11. The CDR3 has 15 residues. The chain's CDR3 is CASRYAGQQTYGYTF. CDR3 nucleotides: TGTGCCAGCAGGTACGCGGGACAGCAGACCTATGGCTACACCTTC.

The chain links TRBV5-1 to TRBJ2-2; 7 bases line up with TRBD1. The CDR3 extends over 15 amino acids. CDR1 SGHRS and CDR2 YFSETQ come from the germline V gene. Unmatched junction bases numbered 7, after V lost 4 bases and J lost 4 bases. Here the CDR3 DNA reads TGCGCCAGCAGCCGATGGACAGGCGGCACCGGGGAGCTGTTTTTT. Protein product: CASSRWTGGTGELFF.

This clone occurred a few times. The chain couples TRBV5-4 to TRBJ2-2, with TRBD1 as a possible D gene (5 bases). The CDR3 runs 15 residues. Germline assignment: CDR1 SGHNT and CDR2 YYREEE (reference sequence). The V end lost 4 bases, the J end lost 7 bases, and 17 bases lay between the germline ends. CDR3 DNA: TGTGCCAGCAGCCCGGATAGGGGCGGCTACGGGGAGCTGTTTTTT. Its translation is CASSPDRGGYGELFF.

V and J are TRBV27 and TRBJ1-2; perhaps TRBD1 as D (6 bases). CDR1 and CDR2 from the germline V gene are MNHEY and SMNVEV (reference sequence). Trimming took off 7 bases at V and 3 bases at J, with 15 bases between the two ends. The CDR3 totals 14 residues. CDR3 loop: CASNSGGAHYGYTF. The DNA of the CDR3 is TGTGCCAGCAACTCGGGGGGCGCGCACTATGGCTACACCTTC.

This clone was picked up a small number of times. This rearrangement joins TRBV5-1 to TRBJ2-7; 8 bases are shared with TRBD1. Per germline, CDR1 SGHRS and CDR2 YFSETQ. J was trimmed by 0 bases and V by 4 bases; bases with no gene match: 6. This CDR3 contains 15 residues. Here the CDR3 DNA reads TGCGCCAGCAGCGCGCCCGGGACAGGCTCCTACGAGCAGTACTTC. Translation gives CASSAPGTGSYEQYF.

V gene TRBV7-2 combines with J gene TRBJ1-3; 7 bases agree with TRBD1. Germline values: CDR1 SGHTA, CDR2 FQGNSA. CDR3 length: 16 residues. After removal of 2 bases from V and 0 bases from J, the junction contained 4 bases not matched to a gene. CDR3 amino acids: CASSLKGGLSGNTIYF. As DNA, the CDR3 is TGTGCCAGCAGCTTAAAAGGGGGCCTCTCTGGAAACACCATATATTTT.

This chain connects TRBV29-1 to TRBJ1-1, with 8 bases fitting TRBD1. CDR1 is SQVTM, CDR2 ANQGSEA, per germline. The CDR3 sequence is 13 residues long. Trimming took 6 bases from V and 1 from J; bases not matched to a gene: 4. The CDR3 sequence: CSVAGQANTEAFF. The CDR3 DNA is TGCAGCGTCGCGGGACAGGCGAACACTGAAGCTTTCTTT.

This clone was seen only once. The chain has TRBV6-4 and TRBJ2-7; D is perhaps TRBD2 (6 bases). Germline CDR1 reads MRHNA; CDR2 reads SNTAGT. The CDR3 is 14 residues long. The V end was cut by 1 base, the J end by 2 bases, with 9 bases between. CDR3 in amino acids: CASSDFAGTYEQYF. In nucleotides, the CDR3 is TGTGCCAGCAGTGACTTCGCGGGGACCTACGAGCAGTACTTC.

The chain uses TRBV6-5 and TRBJ2-3; D is possibly TRBD2 (5 bases). Germline V gene sequence: CDR1 MNHEY, CDR2 SVGAGI. The CDR3 covers 13 residues. Trimming cost V 5 bases and J 5 bases, with 11 bases left between them. The CDR3 DNA reads as TGTGCCAGCAGTCTTAGGGAGAGAGATACGCAGTATTTT. Translated: CASSLRERDTQYF.

The rearrangement links TRBV6-5 to TRBJ2-7; D is perhaps TRBD2 (6 bases). Germline values: CDR1 MNHEY, CDR2 SVGAGI. The CDR3 has 13 residues. V gave up 6 bases and J gave up 6 bases, with 15 bases separating them. DNA of the CDR3: TGTGCCAGCAGCCCCCGGGACTTAGGCGAGCAGTACTTC. It specifies CASSPRDLGEQYF.

The rearrangement joins TRBV4-3 to TRBJ2-1; D is perhaps TRBD2 (6 bases). Germline values: CDR1 LGHNA, CDR2 YSLEER. The V and J ends lost 1 base and 8 bases respectively, with 15 bases between them. The CDR3 covers 15 residues. CDR3 DNA: TGCGCCAGCAGCCAAGTCTCTCCTGCTAGCGATGAGCAGTTCTTC. It encodes CASSQVSPASDEQFF.

The chain has TRBV3-1 (or the pseudogene TRBV3-2) and TRBJ2-3; D gene unclear. This CDR3 spans 15 amino acids. The germline V gene has CDR1 LGHDT and CDR2 YNNKEL (reference sequence). Trimming pared 4 bases from V and 5 bases from J, leaving 16 bases between. CDR3 sequence: CASSLNMRRLDTQYF. CDR3 DNA sequence: TGTGCCAGCAGCCTCAATATGCGGAGATTAGATACGCAGTATTTT.

This clone has a single count. The V and J genes are TRBV7-2 and TRBJ2-5; 8 bases line up with TRBD2. The CDR3 loop spans 14 amino acids. The germline CDR1 and CDR2 sequences are SGHTA and FQGNSA. V was pared by 5 bases and J by 5 bases, with 7 bases of the junction left unmatched. The CDR3 is CASSLRRGVETQYF. Here the CDR3 DNA reads TGTGCCAGCAGCCTGCGGCGGGGGGTGGAGACCCAGTACTTC.